Here is one TCR beta chain with its context. No antigen is known for it. V lost 3 bases and J lost 4; bases outside the gene matches: 5. Germline V gives CDR1 SGHRS, CDR2 YFSETQ. The CDR3 is 15 residues long. Every single donor gave one heparinised blood draw, and these averaged roughly 120 mL. The source of the sample is a study of beta chain features in type 1 diabetes. Study-wide results and limits: Any PCR bias toward short templates would affect both groups alike. Across patients, naive, central memory and Treg TCRB repertoires exhibited apparently greater similarity than was observed across healthy donors. Shorter TCRB CDR3s, moderately but significantly so, were found in Type 1 diabetes patients in all four CD4+ subsets.

As every portion of the isolated RNA was reverse transcribed, the sequencing read expressed TCRB transcripts. The method was immunoSEQ multiplex PCR; TCRdb's version includes in-frame clones alone and lacks a portion of them. Of some 900,000 clones listed, roughly 17% were seen once; the top ten hold 0.02% to 0.03%. The clonotype comes from a woman between 18 and 29 years old in good health. The rearrangement uses TRBV5-1 and TRBJ1-4; TRBD1 agrees at 8 bases. Sequencing was performed on naive CD4+ T cells from blood. CDR3: CASSYQGAGNEKLFF. The CDR3 DNA reads as TGCGCCAGCAGCTATCAGGGGGCGGGTAATGAAAAACTGTTTTTT.